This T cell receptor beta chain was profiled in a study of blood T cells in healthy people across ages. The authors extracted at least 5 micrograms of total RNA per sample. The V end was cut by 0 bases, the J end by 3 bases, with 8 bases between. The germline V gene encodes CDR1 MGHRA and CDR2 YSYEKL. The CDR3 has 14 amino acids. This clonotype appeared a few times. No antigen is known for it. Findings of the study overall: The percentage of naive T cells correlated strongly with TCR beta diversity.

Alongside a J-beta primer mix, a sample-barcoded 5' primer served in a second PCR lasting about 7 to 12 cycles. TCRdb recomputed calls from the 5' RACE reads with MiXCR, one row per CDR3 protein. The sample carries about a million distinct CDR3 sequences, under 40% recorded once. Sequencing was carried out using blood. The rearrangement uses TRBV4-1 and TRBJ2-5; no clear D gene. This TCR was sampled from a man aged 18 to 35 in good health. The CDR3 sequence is CASSQEGTEETQYF. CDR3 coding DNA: TGCGCCAGCAGCCAAGAAGGCACAGAAGAGACCCAGTACTTC.